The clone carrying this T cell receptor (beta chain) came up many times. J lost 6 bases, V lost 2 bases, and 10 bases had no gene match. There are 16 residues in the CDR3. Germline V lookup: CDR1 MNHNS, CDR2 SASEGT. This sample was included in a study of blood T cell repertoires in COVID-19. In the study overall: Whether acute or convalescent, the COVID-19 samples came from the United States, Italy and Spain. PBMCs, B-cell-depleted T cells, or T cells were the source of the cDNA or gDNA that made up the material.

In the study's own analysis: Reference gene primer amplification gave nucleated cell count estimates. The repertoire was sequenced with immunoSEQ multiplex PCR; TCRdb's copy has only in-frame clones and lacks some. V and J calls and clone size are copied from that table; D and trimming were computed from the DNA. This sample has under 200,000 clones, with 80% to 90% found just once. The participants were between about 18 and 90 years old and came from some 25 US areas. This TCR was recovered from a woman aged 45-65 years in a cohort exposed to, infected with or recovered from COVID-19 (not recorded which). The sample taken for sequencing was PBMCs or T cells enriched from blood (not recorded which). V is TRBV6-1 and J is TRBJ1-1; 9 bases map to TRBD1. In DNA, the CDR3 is TGTGCCAGCAGTGAACTGACACAGGGGGCAGGGGCTGAAGCTTTCTTT. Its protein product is CASSELTQGAGAEAFF.